This T cell receptor beta chain was documented in a study of T cells in Graves' hyperthyroidism and ophthalmopathy. Trimming cost V 1 base and J 5 bases, with 5 bases left between them. The CDR3 runs 13 residues. Germline CDR1 is LNHNV and CDR2 is YYDKDF (reference sequence). Authors of the study amplified TCR beta CDR3 regions from RNA transcripts. When the TCR CDR3 underwent first-round RT-PCR, the HTBI primer set was used. TCRdb re-analysed the multiplex PCR reads in MiXCR, keeping a single row per CDR3 protein. The sample includes some 380,000 distinct CDR3 sequences, about 13% of them seen just once. Study conclusions and caveats: A model using 13 V-J features told ophthalmopathy apart from stable hyperthyroidism. Ophthalmopathy was identified by the model a median roughly six months ahead of onset. Most expanded thyroid clonotypes above 0.001 also appeared in blood.

This clonotype was seen a handful of times. The antigen remains unidentified. This TCR was sampled from a man under 40 with Graves' hyperthyroidism that later progressed to Graves' ophthalmopathy. The sample consisted of blood. The chain joins TRBV15 to TRBJ1-4, with D possibly TRBD1 on 5 matching bases. This CDR3 reads CATSRGTNEKLFF. Here the CDR3 DNA reads TGTGCCACCAGCAGAGGGACAAATGAAAAACTGTTTTTT.